These 27 T cell receptor beta chains originate from one sample sequenced in a study of CDR3 diversity in severe acne. TCRdb recomputed calls from the PCR reads with MiXCR, one row per CDR3 protein. The data contain 84,000 or so distinct CDR3 sequences, roughly 52% of them singletons. The sequenced sample consisted of blood. The receptor source for this set is a male donor in good health, serving as a control.

The chain employs TRBV20-1 and TRBJ1-1, with 8 positions matching TRBD1. CDR3 size: 14 residues. The junction had 6 bases not matched to a gene; V was cut back by 2 bases and J by 4 bases. Germline CDR1 and CDR2: DFQATT and SNEGSKA (reference sequence). CDR3 bases: TGCAGTGCTAGAAATTCAGGGGGCACCACTGAAGCTTTCTTT. It encodes CSARNSGGTTEAFF.

This clonotype was seen a few times. The V gene is TRBV15, the J gene TRBJ1-4; tentatively, D is TRBD1 (5 bases). CDR3 length: 13 residues. The ends were cut back, 5 bases at V and 5 bases at J, with 9 bases in the middle. CDR1 and CDR2 from the germline V gene are LNHNV and YYDKDF (reference sequence). As DNA, the CDR3 is TGTGCCACCAGCCGTGACAGAAATGAAAAACTGTTTTTT. The encoded protein is CATSRDRNEKLFF.

This clonotype appeared many times. The V gene is TRBV15, the J gene TRBJ2-7; tentative D call: TRBD1 (6 bases). CDR1 and CDR2 from the germline V gene are LNHNV and YYDKDF (reference sequence). The CDR3 contains 14 residues. With 0 bases removed from V and 6 bases from J, the gap between germline ends came to 12 bases. The CDR3 sequence: CATSRDRAGVEQYF. The DNA of the CDR3 is TGTGCCACCAGCAGAGACCGCGCAGGGGTCGAGCAGTACTTC.

This clonotype was seen only a few times. The germline gene is not matched at one end of the junction; a read error may be the cause. The rearrangement uses TRBV5-1 and TRBJ2-6; TRBD2 aligns across 7 bases. In germline, CDR1 is SGHRS, CDR2 YFSETQ. This CDR3 is built from 20 residues. The CDR3 reads CASSLVSLASGVSGANVLTF. The CDR3 DNA reads as TGCGCCAGCAGTTTGGTATCTTTAGCTAGCGGAGTCTCTGGGGCCAACGTCCTGACTTTC.

The chain employs TRBV19 and TRBJ2-2; no clear D. Germline V lookup: CDR1 LNHDA, CDR2 SQIVND (reference sequence). The CDR3 covers 14 residues. The V end lost 6 bases, the J end lost 4 bases, and 12 bases lay between the germline ends. This CDR3 is CASRPIASTGELFF. The DNA of the CDR3 is TGTGCCAGTAGGCCAATAGCCTCCACCGGGGAGCTGTTTTTT.

This clonotype was counted between two and nine times. The chain combines TRBV5-5 with TRBJ2-7; weak D call: TRBD2 (5 bases). The V gene lost 5 bases and the J gene lost 2 bases, with 11 bases spanning the gap. The CDR3 has 13 amino acids. The germline gives CDR1 SGHKS, CDR2 YYEKEE (reference sequence). The CDR3 loop reads CASSLTRAYEQYF. CDR3 bases: TGTGCCAGCAGTCTTACGAGGGCCTACGAGCAGTACTTC.

The V call is TRBV2, the J call TRBJ2-6, with D possibly being TRBD1 (5 bases). The V end was cut by 5 bases, the J end by 0 bases, with 14 bases between. Germline lookup yields CDR1 SNHLY and CDR2 FYNNEI. This CDR3 has 17 amino acids. CDR3 coding DNA: TGTGCCAGCAGTTACTCCCGCCAGGGCTCTGGGGCCAACGTCCTGACTTTC. This encodes CASSYSRQGSGANVLTF.

This clonotype was seen a handful of times. The chain is built from TRBV19 and TRBJ1-3; TRBD1 might be the D (6 bases). Germline CDR1 is LNHDA and CDR2 is SQIVND (reference sequence). The CDR3 contains 13 residues. V shed 10 bases and J shed 2 bases, with 12 bases lying between them. This CDR3 is CATRRDTGNTIYF. DNA of the CDR3: TGTGCCACCCGTCGGGACACTGGAAACACCATATATTTT.

The rearrangement joins TRBV20-1 to TRBJ2-1; 13 nucleotides line up with TRBD2. This CDR3 spans 17 amino acids. V shed 6 bases, J shed 6 bases, and the junction held 14 bases outside the gene matches. Germline lookup yields CDR1 DFQATT and CDR2 SNEGSKA (reference sequence). This CDR3 is CSASSDSGTSGANEQFF. The CDR3 nucleotides read TGCAGTGCCAGCAGTGACTCCGGGACTAGCGGGGCCAATGAGCAGTTCTTC.

V gene TRBV10-3 combines with J gene TRBJ1-1; 7 bases match TRBD1. CDR1 and CDR2 from the germline V gene are ENHRY and SYGVKD. CDR3 size: 13 residues. The V segment lost 8 bases and the J segment 7 bases; nucleotides outside the gene matches: 10. The CDR3 loop reads CAIGYRQGIEAFF. CDR3 nucleotide sequence: TGTGCCATCGGTTATCGACAGGGTATTGAAGCTTTCTTT.

This clonotype was observed a handful of times. Because it lacks the conserved phenylalanine or tryptophan at the end, this CDR3 is likely a read error. The chain employs TRBV25-1 and TRBJ1-1; unclear D gene. The CDR3 has 15 residues. The germline V and J ends were trimmed by 2 bases and 1 base, with 11 bases remaining between them. Germline V gene sequence: CDR1 MGHDK, CDR2 SYGVNS. Here the CDR3 DNA reads TGTGCCAGCAGTGAAATCGGATCAGGGAACACTGAAGCTTTCCTT. It encodes CASSEIGSGNTEAFL.

The J gene is TRBJ2-3, the V gene TRBV5-1, with 8 bases matching TRBD2. The CDR3 is made up of 16 amino acids. Losses at the gene ends were 0 bases for V and 0 bases for J; bases not matched to a gene: 3. The germline V gene has CDR1 SGHRS and CDR2 YFSETQ. The CDR3 sequence is CASSLVGRVSTDTQYF. CDR3 nucleotide sequence: TGCGCCAGCAGCTTGGTCGGGAGGGTCAGCACAGATACGCAGTATTTT.

This chain connects TRBV29-1 to TRBJ2-7; 7 bases match TRBD1. The V segment lost 7 bases and the J segment 0 bases; nucleotides outside the gene matches: 12. This CDR3 region has 15 residues. Germline CDR1 is SQVTM and CDR2 is ANQGSEA. The DNA of the CDR3 is TGCAGCGCAGAAAACAGGGGCGCAGGCTCCTACGAGCAGTACTTC. Translated, it gives CSAENRGAGSYEQYF.

The gene calls are TRBV11-1 and TRBJ2-1; the match to TRBD1 covers 9 bases. V was clipped by 1 base and J by 4 bases; unmatched bases: 5. This CDR3 contains 16 residues. CDR1 SGHAT and CDR2 FQDESV come from the germline V gene (reference sequence). The CDR3 reads CASSLGRQGGYNEQFF. CDR3 nucleotide sequence: TGTGCCAGCAGCTTAGGACGACAGGGGGGATACAATGAGCAGTTCTTC.

As to this clonotype: The germline gene is not matched at one end of the junction; a read error may be the cause. The rearrangement joins TRBV7-8 to TRBJ2-7; 11 bases fit TRBD2. Germline CDR1 SGHVS, CDR2 FQNEAQ. The CDR3 sequence is 17 residues long. The CDR3 bases are TGTGCCAGCAGCTTAGCACAGTCTAGCGGGGGGACCTACGGGCAGTACTTC. Translating gives CASSLAQSSGGTYGQYF.

The gene calls are TRBV7-9 and TRBJ2-2; 8 nucleotides match TRBD2. Germline assignment: CDR1 SEHNR and CDR2 FQNEAQ (reference sequence). The length of the CDR3 is 20 residues. J was trimmed by 6 bases and V by 2 bases; bases with no gene match: 20. The CDR3 DNA follows: TGTGCCAGCAGCTTAAAGACGTTCTGGCGGGAGGCCTTAGTTGCCGGGGAGCTGTTTTTT. Protein product: CASSLKTFWREALVAGELFF.

Concerning this clonotype: An end of the junction does not agree with germline; a read error may underlie this. J is TRBJ2-5 and V is TRBV7-2; 7 bases agree with TRBD2. CDR3 length: 12 residues. Germline V gene data show CDR1 as SGHTA and CDR2 as FQGNSA. CDR3 protein: CASSLGRTRGFF. CDR3 DNA sequence: TGTGCCAGCAGCTTAGGGAGGACTAGGGGCTTCTTC.

With regard to this clonotype: Lacking the conserved final phenylalanine or tryptophan, this CDR3 likely reflects a read error. V and J are TRBV7-8 and TRBJ1-3; a weak D match, TRBD1 (5 bases). Germline CDR1 reads SGHVS; CDR2 reads FQNEAQ. This CDR3 has 15 residues. In DNA form, the CDR3 reads TGTGCCAGCAGTCAAGACGGGGACGGGGGAAGCACCATATATCTT. Its protein is CASSQDGDGGSTIYL.

The CDR3 is CSASPSVSGNTIYF. CDR3 DNA: TGCAGTGCCAGCCCCTCCGTCTCTGGAAACACCATATATTTT. J is TRBJ1-3 and V is TRBV20-1; D gene unclear. Trimming took 6 bases from V and 0 from J, leaving 12 bases between them. The CDR3 extends over 14 amino acids. Germline values: CDR1 DFQATT, CDR2 SNEGSKA (reference sequence).

The rearrangement links TRBV20-1 to TRBJ1-2, with D possibly being TRBD1 (5 bases). The CDR3 loop spans 12 amino acids. Deletions cut 3 bases from V and 2 bases from J, with 7 bases between. Germline values: CDR1 DFQATT, CDR2 SNEGSKA (reference sequence). This CDR3 reads CSASEGNYGYTF. CDR3 nucleotides: TGCAGTGCTAGCGAGGGGAACTATGGCTACACCTTC.

This clonotype occurred many times. The rearrangement uses TRBV28 and TRBJ2-7; D might be TRBD1 (5 bases). From germline, CDR1 is MDHEN and CDR2 SYDVKM. CDR3 size: 13 residues. The V gene lost 1 base and the J gene lost 2 bases, with 6 bases spanning the gap. The CDR3 reads CASSLSGTYEQYF. CDR3 bases: TGTGCCAGCAGTTTATCAGGGACCTACGAGCAGTACTTC.

The chain is built from TRBV19 and TRBJ2-7; maybe TRBD2 (5 bases). Germline CDR1 reads LNHDA; CDR2 reads SQIVND (reference sequence). The CDR3 spans 11 residues. Trimming removed 3 bases from V and 7 bases from J, with 7 bases in between. CDR3 amino acids: CASSIGEEQYF. For the CDR3, the DNA is TGTGCCAGTAGTATCGGGGAGGAGCAGTACTTC.

The chain has TRBV6-4 and TRBJ1-2, with a possible D match to TRBD1 (6 bases). CDR1 is MRHNA, CDR2 SNTAGT, per germline. This CDR3 is built from 11 residues. The V end was cut by 7 bases, the J end by 9 bases, with 12 bases between. Here the CDR3 reads CASIKGESYTF. CDR3 nucleotide sequence: TGTGCCAGCATTAAGGGGGAGAGCTACACCTTC.

In its sample, this clonotype was seen many times. The chain links TRBV5-8 to TRBJ1-2; D gene unclear. The germline gives CDR1 SGHTS, CDR2 YDEGEE. The CDR3 consists of 16 residues. Trimming cost V 2 bases and J 6 bases, with 20 bases left between them. The CDR3 sequence is CASSLVGSSRSDGYTF. In DNA, the CDR3 is TGTGCCAGCAGCTTAGTCGGCTCATCCAGGAGCGATGGCTACACCTTC.

This clonotype appeared a few times. The rearrangement links TRBV20-1 to TRBJ2-7; the D is unclear. The CDR3 extends over 14 amino acids. Trimming took off 6 bases at V and 0 bases at J, with 15 bases between the two ends. The germline V gene has CDR1 DFQATT and CDR2 SNEGSKA (reference sequence). The CDR3 nucleotides read TGCAGTGCCGCCTCCATGAAACGCTCCTACGAGCAGTACTTC. This translates into CSAASMKRSYEQYF.

This clonotype has a single count. The CDR3: CASTSHGQDEQYF. The CDR3 DNA reads as TGTGCCAGCACATCACATGGACAGGACGAGCAGTACTTC. The V call is TRBV28, the J call TRBJ2-7; 7 bases align to TRBD1. The CDR3 covers 13 residues. The V gene end was trimmed by 7 bases and the J gene end by 5 bases; junction bases not matched to a gene: 8. Germline values: CDR1 MDHEN, CDR2 SYDVKM.

This clonotype was observed a handful of times. The rearrangement links TRBV24-1 to TRBJ2-5; D is perhaps TRBD2 (5 bases). Germline V gene lookup returns CDR1 KGHDR and CDR2 SFDVKD. The CDR3 runs 14 residues. Trimming removed 6 bases at V and 5 bases at J, with 15 bases between. DNA of the CDR3: TGTGCCACCAGTTCGAGCGGAGTAGGGGAGACCCAGTACTTC. As protein: CATSSSGVGETQYF.